The 10 T cell receptor beta chains listed next were all sequenced from one sample in a study of technical replicates of blood from several donors. Sequencing used immunoSEQ multiplex PCR; TCRdb keeps in-frame clones, though not all of them. This table has approximately 66,000 clones, roughly 88% appearing once. Source material: PBMCs. Receptors were obtained from a human donor in good health. Some clones in this sample may be carry-over from other donors' samples.

V and J are TRBV30 and TRBJ1-2, with D perhaps matching TRBD1 (5 bases). The CDR3 spans 15 residues. Germline values: CDR1 GTSNPN, CDR2 SVGIG (reference sequence). V was pared by 0 bases and J by 4 bases, with 15 bases between. In DNA form, the CDR3 reads TGTGCCTGGAGTGTACCCAGGGAGGGTGGCTATGGCTACACCTTC. It specifies CAWSVPREGGYGYTF.

The chain couples TRBV19 to TRBJ2-3; 7 bases are shared with TRBD1. Per the germline V gene, CDR1 is LNHDA and CDR2 is SQIVND (reference sequence). CDR3 length equals 14 residues. V lost 6 bases to trimming and J lost 2 bases; unmatched junction nucleotides: 5. CDR3 nucleotides: TGTGCCAGTAGCAGGGGGTCCCACACAGATACGCAGTATTTT. Its protein product is CASSRGSHTDTQYF.

The V and J genes are TRBV19 and TRBJ1-1; TRBD1 matches 9 bases. J gave up 5 bases and V 8 bases, and 15 bases lay outside the gene matches. The germline V gene encodes CDR1 LNHDA and CDR2 SQIVND (reference sequence). The CDR3 runs to 16 residues. The CDR3 DNA reads as TGTGCCAGTTCGACGCGGACAGGGGATGGAGGGACTGAAGCTTTCTTT. It is translated as CASSTRTGDGGTEAFF.

The chain combines TRBV6-6 with TRBJ1-2; 10 bases are a match to TRBD1. CDR1 MNHNY and CDR2 SVGAGI come from the germline V gene (reference sequence). V shed 5 bases, J shed 2 bases, and the junction held 2 bases outside the gene matches. The CDR3 is 14 residues long. The CDR3 reads CASSDRGRNYGYTF. In nucleotides, the CDR3 is TGTGCCAGCAGTGACAGGGGGCGGAACTATGGCTACACCTTC.

The chain recombines TRBV7-2 with TRBJ2-2; D not certain. The CDR3 runs 14 residues. Trimming removed 3 bases from V and 2 bases from J, with 7 bases in between. Germline CDR1 SGHTA, CDR2 FQGNSA. In DNA form, the CDR3 reads TGTGCCAGCAGCTTCGAGTTAAACACCGGGGAGCTGTTTTTT. This sequence encodes CASSFELNTGELFF. Combining the CDR3 with reference TRBV7-2 and TRBJ2-2 gives the whole variable domain GAGVSQSPSNKVTEKGKDVELRCDPISGHTALYWYRQSLGQGLEFLIYFQGNSAPDKSGLPSDRFSAERTGGSVSTLTIQRTQQEDSAVYLCASSFELNTGELFFGEGSRLTVL.

The chain uses TRBV4-1 and TRBJ1-4; D may be TRBD1 (5 bases). Germline-derived CDR1 and CDR2 are MGHRA and YSYEKL. V lost 6 bases to trimming and J lost 6 bases, with 14 bases between them. CDR3 length equals 14 residues. CDR3: CASRPGREDEKLFF. DNA for the CDR3: TGCGCCAGCAGACCAGGCAGGGAGGATGAAAAACTGTTTTTT.

This chain joins TRBV11-3 and TRBJ2-1; D is unclear. The germline V and J ends were trimmed by 5 bases and 8 bases, with 13 bases remaining between them. Germline lookup yields CDR1 SGHNT and CDR2 YENEEA. The CDR3 has 13 amino acids. CDR3 sequence reads: CASSPSAGDEQFF. As DNA, the CDR3 is TGTGCCAGCAGCCCTTCGGCAGGCGATGAGCAGTTCTTC. Filled out from reference TRBV11-3 and TRBJ2-1, the complete variable domain reads EAGVVQSPRYKIIEKKQPVAFWCNPISGHNTLYWYLQNLGQGPELLIRYENEEAVDDSQLPKDRFSAERLKGVDSTLKIQPAELGDSAVYLCASSPSAGDEQFFGPGTRLTVL.

The V gene is TRBV11-1, the J gene TRBJ1-2; tentatively, D is TRBD1 (5 bases). V was pared by 3 bases and J by 7 bases, with 12 bases between. The CDR3 runs to 13 residues. Germline CDR1 and CDR2: SGHAT and FQDESV (reference sequence). The CDR3 nucleotides are TGTGCCAGCAGCTTTTCCGGGGGGAGTGGCTACACCTTC. Translated: CASSFSGGSGYTF. Full variable domain (missing parts from reference TRBV11-1 and TRBJ1-2): EAEVAQSPRYKITEKSQAVAFWCDPISGHATLYWYRQILGQGPELLVQFQDESVVDDSQLPKDRFSAERLKGVDSTLKIQPAELGDSAMYLCASSFSGGSGYTFGSGTRLTVV.

This chain links TRBV5-1 with TRBJ1-2; TRBD1 matches at 10 bases. V lost 1 base and J lost 9; bases outside the gene matches: 15. The CDR3 contains 17 residues. The V gene's germline CDR1 is SGHRS and CDR2 YFSETQ. CDR3 in DNA: TGCGCCAGCAGCTTGCGGGACAGGGGAGGAAGATTGGATCGCTACACCTTC. This codes for CASSLRDRGGRLDRYTF.

A single count supports this clone. The J gene is TRBJ2-5, the V gene TRBV5-1; TRBD2 aligns across 8 bases. The J segment lost 5 bases and the V segment lost 0 bases, leaving 9 bases of the junction unmatched. Germline CDR1 and CDR2: SGHRS and YFSETQ. The CDR3 has 16 residues. DNA for the CDR3: TGCGCCAGCAGCTTGGCCATGAGCGGGGGCTGGGAGACCCAGTACTTC. Protein sequence: CASSLAMSGGWETQYF. Variable domain in full (rest from reference TRBV5-1 and TRBJ2-5): KAGVTQTPRYLIKTRGQQVTLSCSPISGHRSVSWYQQTPGQGLQFLFEYFSETQRNKGNFPGRFSGRQFSNSRSEMNVSTLELGDSALYLCASSLAMSGGWETQYFGPGTRLLVL.